The 19 T cell receptor beta chains below all came from one sample that was sequenced in a study of cytomegalovirus exposure and HLA in healthy donors. The PCR used 60 Vbeta and 13 Jbeta primers. TCRdb's copy holds only in-frame clones and misses some; the assay was immunoSEQ multiplex PCR. This table holds about 130,000 clones, around 78% found once. Sequenced: PBMCs. The receptors here all came from a man aged 18 to 30 in good health and CMV-seropositive.

This chain uses TRBV19 with TRBJ1-1; D is possibly TRBD1 (6 bases). Between the trimmed V and J ends, which lost 4 bases and 3 bases, there was a span of 12 bases. The CDR3 contains 14 residues. CDR1 is LNHDA, CDR2 SQIVND, per germline (reference sequence). The CDR3 protein is CASSRKGVHTEAFF. The DNA for the CDR3 is TGTGCCAGTAGTAGGAAGGGGGTACACACTGAAGCTTTCTTT.

The rearrangement uses TRBV27 and TRBJ1-1; no reliable D call. The V end was cut by 5 bases, the J end by 7 bases, with 14 bases between. The CDR3 length is 13 residues. In germline, CDR1 is MNHEY, CDR2 SMNVEV (reference sequence). The CDR3 DNA sequence: TGTGCCAGCAGTCTAGGGAGGGCACGTGAAGCTTTCTTT. It codes for CASSLGRAREAFF.

The chain couples TRBV28 to TRBJ2-7, with D unresolved. The CDR3 has 11 residues. The V and J ends lost 8 bases and 2 bases respectively, with 7 bases between them. Germline V gives CDR1 MDHEN, CDR2 SYDVKM. Here the CDR3 reads CASGLAYEQYF. The CDR3 nucleotides read TGTGCCAGCGGCCTGGCCTACGAGCAGTACTTC.

In nucleotides, the CDR3 is TGCGCCAGCAGCCCGGAAACTAGCGTTGGGGAGACCCAGTACTTC. Protein: CASSPETSVGETQYF. This chain uses TRBV5-1 with TRBJ2-5; TRBD2 aligns across 7 bases. Per germline, CDR1 SGHRS and CDR2 YFSETQ. J was trimmed by 5 bases and V by 4 bases; bases with no gene match: 11. The CDR3 is 15 amino acids.

This clone has a single count. The gene calls are TRBV5-4 and TRBJ2-7; D might be TRBD2 (6 bases). V was shortened by 4 bases and J by 3 bases, with 20 bases between the two germline ends. The CDR3 sequence is 16 residues long. CDR1 and CDR2 from the germline V gene are SGHNT and YYREEE (reference sequence). DNA of the CDR3: TGTGCCAGCAGCGCGGGGTCCGGGACGGTGGACTACGAGCAGTACTTC. Its protein is CASSAGSGTVDYEQYF.

The CDR3 is CAWSVGQGISDTQYF. The CDR3 region has the DNA TGTGCCTGGAGTGTTGGACAGGGGATCTCAGATACGCAGTATTTT. V is TRBV30 and J is TRBJ2-3, with TRBD1 matching over 9 bases. This CDR3 spans 15 amino acids. Germline CDR1 is GTSNPN and CDR2 is SVGIG (reference sequence). With V trimmed by 0 bases and J by 4 bases, 5 bases remained unmatched.

Points on this clone: This may be a read error, as it is one base from a much larger clone. The CDR3 coding sequence is TGTGCCAGCAGCCTGACAGGGGAACAGCCCCAGCATTTT. This encodes CASSLTGEQPQHF. The chain recombines TRBV7-2 with TRBJ1-5, with 8 bases fitting TRBD1. The ends lost 5 bases at V and 7 bases at J; junction bases unmatched: 4. The CDR3 sequence is 13 residues long. In germline, CDR1 is SGHTA, CDR2 FQGNSA. Based on the CDR3 plus reference TRBV7-2 and TRBJ1-5, the full variable domain is GAGVSQSPSNKVTEKGKDVELRCDPISGHTALYWYRQSLGQGLEFLIYFQGNSAPDKSGLPSDRFSAERTGGSVSTLTIQRTQQEDSAVYLCASSLTGEQPQHFGDGTRLSIL.

Only a few counts were recorded for this clone. V and J are TRBV4-2 and TRBJ2-3; 10 positions agree with TRBD2. CDR3 length: 16 amino acids. After removal of 0 bases from V and 5 bases from J, the junction contained 5 bases not matched to a gene. Germline values: CDR1 LGHNA, CDR2 YNFKEQ. Written as DNA, the CDR3 is TGTGCCAGCAGCCAAGATTTCGAGCGGGGGGGAGATACGCAGTATTTT. It encodes CASSQDFERGGDTQYF.

This rearrangement joins TRBV5-6 to TRBJ1-1; D unresolved. V was shortened by 0 bases and J by 5 bases, with 5 bases between the two germline ends. The CDR3 consists of 12 residues. From germline, CDR1 is SGHDT and CDR2 YYEEEE. The CDR3 nucleotides are TGTGCCAGCAGCTTGGCTAGTACTGAAGCTTTCTTT. Protein product: CASSLASTEAFF.

J is TRBJ2-1 and V is TRBV6-4, with 8 bases lining up with TRBD1. The V segment lost 4 bases and the J segment 5 bases; nucleotides outside the gene matches: 7. Germline V gene lookup returns CDR1 MRHNA and CDR2 SNTAGT. The CDR3 runs to 15 residues. CDR3 nucleotides: TGTGCCAGCAGTGTGGCTGGACAGGGTGACAATGAGCAGTTCTTC. It codes for CASSVAGQGDNEQFF.

The J gene is TRBJ2-4, the V gene TRBV30; possible D gene TRBD2, 5 bases. The germline V gene encodes CDR1 GTSNPN and CDR2 SVGIG (reference sequence). There are 14 residues in the CDR3. Trimming took off 2 bases at V and 3 bases at J, with 11 bases between the two ends. For the CDR3, the DNA is TGTGCCTGGAGTTATGACGGGGTCAAAAACATTCAGTACTTC. This sequence encodes CAWSYDGVKNIQYF.

This clone was detected a few times. The chain couples TRBV19 to TRBJ1-1, with D possibly TRBD1 on 5 matching bases. Germline loops: CDR1 LNHDA, CDR2 SQIVND (reference sequence). Between the trimmed V and J ends, which lost 6 bases and 3 bases, there was a span of 14 bases. This CDR3 comprises 14 residues. As DNA, the CDR3 is TGTGCCAGTAGCCAGGGATGGGGGGACACTGAAGCTTTCTTT. It encodes CASSQGWGDTEAFF. The full variable domain, rest sourced from reference TRBV19 and TRBJ1-1, is DGGITQSPKYLFRKEGQNVTLSCEQNLNHDAMYWYRQDPGQGLRLIYYSQIVNDFQKGDIAEGYSVSREKKESFPLTVTSAQKNPTAFYLCASSQGWGDTEAFFGQGTRLTVV.

The V gene is TRBV10-3, the J gene TRBJ2-5; D gene unclear. The germline V and J ends were trimmed by 3 bases and 3 bases, with 11 bases remaining between them. Germline CDR1 is ENHRY and CDR2 is SYGVKD. The length of the CDR3 is 14 residues. CDR3 nucleotide sequence: TGTGCCATCAGTGACCCCCGGAGAGAAGAGACCCAGTACTTC. As protein: CAISDPRREETQYF.

The genes are TRBV6-5 and TRBJ2-1, with D hard to call. Per germline, CDR1 MNHEY and CDR2 SVGAGI. Trimming cost V 7 bases and J 9 bases, with 16 bases left between them. The length of the CDR3 is 13 residues. CDR3 DNA: TGTGCCAGCAATAAAAGCACGAGGCTTGAGCAGTTCTTC. It yields the protein CASNKSTRLEQFF.

V gene TRBV20-1 combines with J gene TRBJ2-7; D call uncertain. Per germline, CDR1 DFQATT and CDR2 SNEGSKA (reference sequence). The CDR3 extends over 11 amino acids. V was shortened by 6 bases and J by 7 bases, with 13 bases between the two germline ends. The CDR3 DNA is TGCAGTGCCCCCGGAGCCTGGGAGCAGTACTTC. It translates to CSAPGAWEQYF.

This rearrangement joins TRBV20-1 to TRBJ1-1; TRBD1 aligns across 7 bases. The CDR3 consists of 11 residues. Germline CDR1 reads DFQATT; CDR2 reads SNEGSKA (reference sequence). The CDR3 region is CTTGERTEAFF. CDR3 sequence (DNA): TGCACCACAGGGGAGAGGACTGAAGCTTTCTTT.

The V call is TRBV6-4, the J call TRBJ1-6, with 9 bases lining up with TRBD1. With 5 bases clipped from V and 7 bases from J, the junction kept 9 bases outside the gene matches. The CDR3 has 16 amino acids. Germline V gene data show CDR1 as MRHNA and CDR2 as SNTAGT. CDR3 amino acids: CASSRDTGGGNSPLHF. CDR3 coding DNA: TGTGCCAGCAGTCGGGACACAGGGGGCGGAAATTCACCCCTCCACTTT.

The V call is TRBV18, the J call TRBJ1-1; no definite D call. Trimming took 1 base from V and 1 from J, leaving 13 bases between them. The germline V gene encodes CDR1 KGHSH and CDR2 LQKENI. The CDR3 extends over 16 amino acids. CDR3 residues: CASSPHEEIGNTEAFF. In nucleotides, the CDR3 is TGTGCCAGCTCACCACACGAGGAAATCGGGAACACTGAAGCTTTCTTT. Full variable domain (remainder filled in from reference TRBV18 and TRBJ1-1): NAGVMQNPRHLVRRRGQEARLRCSPMKGHSHVYWYRQLPEEGLKFMVYLQKENIIDESGMPKERFSAEFPKEGPSILRIQQVVRGDSAAYFCASSPHEEIGNTEAFFGQGTRLTVV.

The chain is built from TRBV27 and TRBJ2-7, with TRBD2 matching 7 bases. The CDR3 runs to 14 residues. The V gene end was trimmed by 6 bases and the J gene end by 4 bases; junction bases not matched to a gene: 9. CDR1 is MNHEY, CDR2 SMNVEV, per germline (reference sequence). CDR3 coding DNA: TGTGCCAGCAGACCCAGGGACTACTCATACGAGCAGTACTTC. It specifies CASRPRDYSYEQYF.